Following are 8 T cell receptor beta chains from one sample sequenced in a study of beta chain features in type 1 diabetes. The antigens for these receptors are not known. Study conclusions and caveats: Significant though moderate, a shortening of TCRB CDR3s appeared in all four CD4+ subsets of Type 1 diabetes patients.

The whole isolated RNA underwent reverse transcription, so sequencing captured expressed TCRB transcripts. Generated by immunoSEQ multiplex PCR, the TCRdb table keeps only in-frame clones and is missing some. The sample consists of approximately 170,000 clones, around 8% of them appearing once. Sequenced material: central memory CD4+ T cells from blood. The receptors originated from a woman between 40 and 55 years old with type 1 diabetes.

The chain couples TRBV10-3 to TRBJ2-6, with D possibly being TRBD1 (6 bases). This CDR3 comprises 13 residues. Germline V lookup: CDR1 ENHRY, CDR2 SYGVKD. V shed 10 bases and J shed 3 bases, with 10 bases lying between them. In DNA, the CDR3 is TGTGCCACCCTGGACAGTGGGGCCAACGTCCTGACTTTC. It encodes CATLDSGANVLTF.

The table lists this clone with a few counts. The genes are TRBV29-1 and TRBJ2-7; perhaps TRBD1 as D (5 bases). Trimming cost V 4 bases and J 3 bases, with 10 bases left between them. The CDR3 extends over 12 amino acids. Germline V gene lookup returns CDR1 SQVTM and CDR2 ANQGSEA. The CDR3 nucleotides are TGCAGCGTTGCCCCCCAGGGCTACGAGCAGTACTTC. Its translation is CSVAPQGYEQYF.

This chain joins TRBV2 and TRBJ2-1, with D possibly being TRBD2 (5 bases). This CDR3 has 15 amino acids. V lost 3 bases to trimming and J lost 8 bases, with 17 bases between them. Germline assignment: CDR1 SNHLY and CDR2 FYNNEI. CDR3 DNA: TGTGCCAGCAGTGACTCGGCTCCCGGGGTCGATGAGCAGTTCTTC. Translated, it gives CASSDSAPGVDEQFF.

This chain joins TRBV7-6 and TRBJ2-3, with D perhaps matching TRBD1 (6 bases). Between the trimmed V and J ends, which lost 4 bases and 3 bases, there was a span of 14 bases. The germline CDR1 and CDR2 sequences are SGHVS and FNYEAQ. The CDR3 is 15 residues long. The CDR3 is CASSSITQGTDTQYF. The CDR3 nucleotides are TGTGCCAGCAGCTCGATTACCCAGGGGACAGATACGCAGTATTTT.

This clone showed up many times. The V and J genes are TRBV30 and TRBJ2-1, with TRBD1 identical over 8 bases. The trim removed 3 bases at V and 12 bases at J, leaving 4 bases unmatched. In germline, CDR1 is GTSNPN, CDR2 SVGIG (reference sequence). The length of the CDR3 is 11 residues. CDR3 sequence reads: CAWSTGGWQFF. CDR3 DNA: TGTGCCTGGAGCACAGGGGGGTGGCAGTTCTTC.

This chain links TRBV15 with TRBJ1-2; D might be TRBD1 (6 bases). CDR1 is LNHNV, CDR2 YYDKDF, per germline (reference sequence). V gave up 1 base and J gave up 0 bases, with 12 bases separating them. The CDR3 has 16 amino acids. The CDR3, as DNA: TGTGCCACCAGCAGAGTGACAGGACGAGCTAACTATGGCTACACCTTC. It codes for CATSRVTGRANYGYTF.

The table lists this clone with a few counts. The chain couples TRBV7-3 to TRBJ2-5; D is perhaps TRBD1 (5 bases). The germline V and J ends were trimmed by 2 bases and 5 bases, with 9 bases remaining between them. The CDR3 has 13 residues. Germline V gene data show CDR1 as SGHTA and CDR2 as FQGTGA. For the CDR3, the DNA is TGTGCCAGCAGCTTATCCAGGGATGAGACCCAGTACTTC. Residues: CASSLSRDETQYF.

This clone was seen repeatedly, ten times or more. The genes are TRBV28 and TRBJ1-1; D possibly corresponds to TRBD1 (6 bases). Trimming removed 7 bases at V and 1 base at J, with 16 bases between. In germline, CDR1 is MDHEN, CDR2 SYDVKM. This CDR3 has 15 residues. The CDR3 DNA sequence: TGTGCCAGCAATAGGCCCACACAGGGGAACACTGAAGCTTTCTTT. This codes for CASNRPTQGNTEAFF.